Below, 11 T cell receptor beta chains from the same sample are listed, as sequenced in a study of molecular identifiers for immune sequencing clone quantification. TCRdb reanalysed the PCR reads using MiXCR and keeps one entry per CDR3 protein. The table shows tens of thousands of distinct CDR3 sequences, with about 23% occurring only once. What was sequenced was naive CD8+ T cells from blood, with Jurkat cell RNA spiked in. Subset here: FACS-sorted CD8+CD4-CCR7+CD45RA+ naive T cells. These receptors were taken from a human donor in good health. Some libraries in this study had Jurkat cell RNA spiked in.

There are many counts of this clonotype. The J gene is TRBJ1-5, the V gene TRBV27, with D perhaps TRBD1 (5 bases). Germline V CDR1 and CDR2: MNHEY, SMNVEV (reference sequence). The CDR3 extends over 13 amino acids. V shed 5 bases and J shed 5 bases, with 10 bases lying between them. The CDR3 sequence is CASSPGGYQPQHF. The CDR3 DNA sequence: TGTGCCAGCAGTCCCGGGGGATATCAGCCCCAGCATTTT.

Concerning this clonotype itself: A much more abundant neighbour one base away suggests this may be a read error. V gene TRBV29-1 combines with J gene TRBJ2-3; D might be TRBD2 (5 bases). Germline values: CDR1 SQVTM, CDR2 ANQGSEA. This CDR3 comprises 13 residues. This chain's CDR3 is CRVDRGISDTQYF. DNA of the CDR3: TGCAGGGTTGATAGAGGGATTTCAGATACGCAGTATTTT.

In this sample, this clonotype turned up many times. The rearrangement joins TRBV2 to TRBJ2-2; 9 nucleotides agree with TRBD1. The V and J ends lost 8 bases and 0 bases, in that order; junction bases with no gene match: 1. Germline CDR1 SNHLY, CDR2 FYNNEI. The length of the CDR3 is 14 residues. The CDR3 DNA reads as TGTGCCAGCGGGGACAGGGCGAACACCGGGGAGCTGTTTTTT. It is translated as CASGDRANTGELFF.

This clonotype occurred many times. The rearrangement uses TRBV7-9 and TRBJ1-5, with D maybe TRBD1 (5 bases). Germline values: CDR1 SEHNR, CDR2 FQNEAQ (reference sequence). Trimming pared 4 bases from V and 6 bases from J, leaving 13 bases between. The CDR3 runs to 14 residues. The CDR3 DNA is TGTGCCAGCAGCTCTACGACAGTATTTCAGCCCCAGCATTTT. Its protein product is CASSSTTVFQPQHF.

This clonotype came up many times. This rearrangement joins TRBV12-3 or TRBV12-4 to TRBJ2-3; no definite D call. The CDR3 spans 14 residues. The V end was cut by 1 base, the J end by 2 bases, with 7 bases between. The CDR3 loop reads CASSLDWNTDTQYF. The CDR3 DNA reads as TGTGCCAGCAGTTTAGATTGGAACACAGATACGCAGTATTTT.

About this clonotype itself: This may come from a read error, since a much larger clone is one base off. The chain has TRBV11-2 and TRBJ2-7; D ambiguous. Germline V CDR1 and CDR2: SGHAT, FQNNGV. The CDR3 totals 13 residues. This CDR3 reads CASSLVEGYEPYF. CDR3 sequence (DNA): TGTGCCAGCAGCTTAGTGGAAGGCTACGAGCCGTACTTC.

This chain links TRBV29-1 with TRBJ2-1; 7 bases map to TRBD1. V dropped 7 bases and J dropped 8; count of bases not matched to a gene: 8. The CDR3 consists of 12 residues. The germline V gene encodes CDR1 SQVTM and CDR2 ANQGSEA. CDR3 protein: CSADRENDEQFF. The CDR3 DNA reads TGCAGCGCCGACAGGGAGAACGATGAGCAGTTCTTC.

This clonotype was seen ten or more times. The V call is TRBV5-4, the J call TRBJ2-3, with 7 bases fitting TRBD2. The CDR3 runs to 17 residues. Trimming took 3 bases from V and 3 from J; bases not matched to a gene: 13. Germline assignment: CDR1 SGHNT and CDR2 YYREEE (reference sequence). The CDR3 coding sequence is TGTGCCAGCAGCTCCCTGACTAGCATTTTCACAACAGATACGCAGTATTTT. It yields the protein CASSSLTSIFTTDTQYF. The full variable domain, in which reference TRBV5-4 and TRBJ2-3 provide the parts outside the CDR3, is ETGVTQSPTHLIKTRGQQVTLRCSSQSGHNTVSWYQQALGQGPQFIFQYYREEENGRGNFPPRFSGLQFPNYSSELNVNALELDDSALYLCASSSLTSIFTTDTQYFGPGTRLTVL.

This clonotype has ten or more counts. This chain links TRBV2 with TRBJ2-6, with D possibly matching TRBD1 (5 bases). The CDR3 runs to 17 residues. The germline V gene encodes CDR1 SNHLY and CDR2 FYNNEI. Trimming removed 10 bases at V and 1 base at J, with 20 bases between. The CDR3 DNA is TGTGCCATTAGACAGACCCCAAGATGGTCTGGGGCCAACGTCCTGACTTTC. Protein product: CAIRQTPRWSGANVLTF. Variable domain in full (rest from reference TRBV2 and TRBJ2-6): EPEVTQTPSHQVTQMGQEVILRCVPISNHLYFYWYRQILGQKVEFLVSFYNNEISEKSEIFDDQFSVERPDGSNFTLKIRSTKLEDSAMYFCAIRQTPRWSGANVLTFGAGSRLTVL.

There are a few counts of this clonotype. The chain employs TRBV4-1 and TRBJ2-5; tentatively, D is TRBD2 (6 bases). The CDR3 loop spans 18 amino acids. CDR1 and CDR2 (germline): MGHRA, YSYEKL. Trimming cost V 3 bases and J 1 base, with 21 bases left between them. In DNA form, the CDR3 reads TGCGCCAGCAGCCAGGTATTTGCGGGACCGCCCCTCCAAGAGACCCAGTACTTC. Protein product: CASSQVFAGPPLQETQYF.

V gene TRBV4-1 combines with J gene TRBJ1-2; D gene uncertain. V lost 1 base and J 0 bases, leaving 12 bases between the germline ends. The CDR3 is 16 residues long. Germline-derived CDR1 and CDR2 are MGHRA and YSYEKL. The CDR3 here is CASSQGLRFANYGYTF. The CDR3 DNA follows: TGCGCCAGCAGCCAAGGACTGCGATTCGCTAACTATGGCTACACCTTC.